This T cell receptor (beta chain) was sequenced in a study of blood T cell repertoires in COVID-19. Looking at the study overall: Acute and convalescent COVID-19 samples came from the United States, Italy and Spain. Sources were T cells, B-cell-depleted T cells, or PBMCs; the material itself was cDNA or gDNA.

The germline gives CDR1 SGHNT, CDR2 YYREEE (reference sequence). The CDR3 consists of 15 residues. Trimming shortened V by 0 bases and J by 2 bases, and 9 bases separated the two germline ends. Original processing methods: Reference gene primer amplification gave estimated nucleated cell counts. The repertoire was sequenced with immunoSEQ multiplex PCR; TCRdb's copy has only in-frame clones and lacks some. Clonal size and the V and J genes are those of that table, whereas D and trimming came from the DNA. The table shows fewer than 250,000 clones, with 82% occurring only once. This receptor was obtained from a woman aged 70-85 years with acute or convalescent COVID-19. Sequenced: peripheral blood. The rearrangement uses TRBV5-4 and TRBJ1-3; D perhaps matches TRBD1 (6 bases). CDR3 sequence (DNA): TGTGCCAGCAGCTTGGATTGGGGGCCTGGAAACACCATATATTTT. It specifies CASSLDWGPGNTIYF.